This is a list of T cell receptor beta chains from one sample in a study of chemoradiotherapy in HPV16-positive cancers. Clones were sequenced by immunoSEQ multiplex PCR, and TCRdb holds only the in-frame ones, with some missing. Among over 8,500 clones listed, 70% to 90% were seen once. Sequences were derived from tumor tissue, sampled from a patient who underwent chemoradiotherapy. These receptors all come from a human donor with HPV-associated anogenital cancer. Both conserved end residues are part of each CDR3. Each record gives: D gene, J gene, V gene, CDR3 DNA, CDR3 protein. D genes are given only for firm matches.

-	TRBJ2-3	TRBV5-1	TGCGCCAGCAGCGCAGGGCACCGAGATACGCAGTATTTT	CASSAGHRDTQYF
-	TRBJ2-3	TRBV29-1	TGCAGCGTTGGACCCACAGATACGCAGTATTTT	CSVGPTDTQYF
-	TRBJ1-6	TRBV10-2	TGCGCCAGCAGTGAGTCATCAGGGGAAATCAATTCACCCCTCCACTTT	CASSESSGEINSPLHF
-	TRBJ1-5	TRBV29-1	TGCTCTAGCAATCAGCCCCAGCATTTT	CSSNQPQHF
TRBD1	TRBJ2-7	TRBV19	TGTGCCAGTAGCCCGACAGGGTCCTACGAGCAGTACTTC	CASSPTGSYEQYF
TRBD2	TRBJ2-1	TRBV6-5	TGTGCCAGCAGTCCGACTAGCGGGAGGGCCTATGAGCAGTTCTTC	CASSPTSGRAYEQFF
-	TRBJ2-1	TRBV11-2	TGTGCCAGCAGCTCGCGACTGACTAGTAGGGGCAATGAGCAGTTCTTC	CASSSRLTSRGNEQFF
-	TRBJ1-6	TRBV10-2	TGCGCCAGCAGCGGAGGGACGAATAATTCACCCCTCCACTTT	CASSGGTNNSPLHF
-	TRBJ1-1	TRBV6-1	TGTGCCAGCAGACAAAGGGGAGAGACTGAAGCTTTCTTT	CASRQRGETEAFF
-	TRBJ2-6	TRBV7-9	TGTGCCAGCAGCTCCGGCTTTGGGGCCAACGTCCTGACTTTC	CASSSGFGANVLTF
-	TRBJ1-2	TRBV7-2	TGTGCCAGCAGCCCGAAGGGGGGGGCGGACTATGGCTACACCTTC	CASSPKGGADYGYTF
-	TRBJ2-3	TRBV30	TGTGCCTGGAGTGTCGATGGACTCTCGAATACGCAGTATTTT	CAWSVDGLSNTQYF
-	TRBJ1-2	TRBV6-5	TGTGCCAGCAGTTCGCCCAAGGGGACTGGCTACACCTTC	CASSSPKGTGYTF